This T cell receptor (beta chain) was sequenced for a study of shared clonotypes between healthy human individuals. Assay: immunoSEQ multiplex PCR; the TCRdb copy retains only in-frame clones and omits some. In the table there are millions of clones, 90% to 95% of which are singletons. This clone was picked up a small number of times. Other DNA sequences in the sample encode the same CDR3. V dropped 1 base and J dropped 4 bases, with 6 bases sitting between them. Germline values: CDR1 SGDLS, CDR2 YYNGEE. This CDR3 spans 13 amino acids. This sequence joins TRBV9 and TRBJ1-5; no firm D call. The TCR was taken from a man younger than 35 in good health. The source material was naive CD4+ T cells sorted from blood. Subset here: CD45RA+ positively selected. The CDR3: CASSVSLNQPQHF. CDR3 nucleotides: TGTGCCAGCAGCGTATCCCTTAATCAGCCCCAGCATTTT.